This T cell receptor beta chain was obtained from a study of blood T cells in healthy people across ages. Findings and limits, study-wide: Diversity of TCR beta per million T cells declined in a roughly linear way with age.

This CDR3 is 13 amino acids long. V lost 1 base and J lost 3, with 7 bases in between. Germline V lookup: CDR1 MNHNS, CDR2 SASEGT. This clonotype showed up just a few times. Its antigen is not identified. The second PCR ran roughly 7 to 12 cycles with a sample-barcoded 5' primer and J-beta primers. One entry per CDR3 protein results from TCRdb running MiXCR on the 5' RACE reads. The profile shows around 970,000 distinct CDR3 sequences, about 53% of them singletons. The chain links TRBV6-1 to TRBJ2-7; D remains unclear. The clonotype comes from a woman between 55 and 75 years old in good health. The sequenced sample consisted of blood. The CDR3 nucleotides are TGTGCCAGCAGTGAAGGGTGGGGCTACGAGCAGTACTTC. Translating gives CASSEGWGYEQYF.